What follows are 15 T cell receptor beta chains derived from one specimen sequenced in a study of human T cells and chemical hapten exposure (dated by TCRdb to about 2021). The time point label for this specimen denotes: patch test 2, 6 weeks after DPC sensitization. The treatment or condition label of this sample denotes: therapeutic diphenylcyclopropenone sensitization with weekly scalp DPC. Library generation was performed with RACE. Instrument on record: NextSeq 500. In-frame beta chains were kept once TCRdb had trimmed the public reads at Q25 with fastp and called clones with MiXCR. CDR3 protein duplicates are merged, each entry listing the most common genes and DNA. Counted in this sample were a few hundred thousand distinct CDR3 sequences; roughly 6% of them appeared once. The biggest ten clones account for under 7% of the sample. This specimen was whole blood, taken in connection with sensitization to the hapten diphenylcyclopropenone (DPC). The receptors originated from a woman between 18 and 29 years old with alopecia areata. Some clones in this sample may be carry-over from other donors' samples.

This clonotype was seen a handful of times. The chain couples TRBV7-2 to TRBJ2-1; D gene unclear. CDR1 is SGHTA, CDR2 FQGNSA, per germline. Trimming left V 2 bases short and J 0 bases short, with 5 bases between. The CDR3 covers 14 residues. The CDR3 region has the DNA TGTGCCAGCAGCTTACCTAACTCCTACAATGAGCAGTTCTTC. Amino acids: CASSLPNSYNEQFF.

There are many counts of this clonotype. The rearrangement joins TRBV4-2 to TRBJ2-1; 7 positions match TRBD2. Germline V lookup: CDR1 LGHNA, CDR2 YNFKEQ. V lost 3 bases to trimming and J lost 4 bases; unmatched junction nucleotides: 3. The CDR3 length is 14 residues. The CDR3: CASSHSGRYNEQFF. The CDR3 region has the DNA TGTGCCAGCAGCCATAGCGGGCGATACAATGAGCAGTTCTTC.

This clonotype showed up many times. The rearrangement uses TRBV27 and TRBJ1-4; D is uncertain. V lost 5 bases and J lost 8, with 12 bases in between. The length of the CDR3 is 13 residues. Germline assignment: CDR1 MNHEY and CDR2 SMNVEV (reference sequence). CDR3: CASSPLVGEKLFF. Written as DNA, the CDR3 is TGTGCCAGCAGTCCCTTAGTAGGGGAAAAACTGTTTTTT.

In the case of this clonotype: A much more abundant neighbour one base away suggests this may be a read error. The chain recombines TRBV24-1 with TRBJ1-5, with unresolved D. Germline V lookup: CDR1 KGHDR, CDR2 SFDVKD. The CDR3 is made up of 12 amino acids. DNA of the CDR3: TGTGCCACCGGCCGGCCTAATCAGCCCCGGCATTTT. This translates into CATGRPNQPRHF.

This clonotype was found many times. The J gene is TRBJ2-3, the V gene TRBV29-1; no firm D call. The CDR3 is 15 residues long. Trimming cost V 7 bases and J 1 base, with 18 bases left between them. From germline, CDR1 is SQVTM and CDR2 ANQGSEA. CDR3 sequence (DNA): TGCAGCGCACTGGGCGTGGCCGCCGGCACAGATACGCAGTATTTT. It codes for CSALGVAAGTDTQYF.

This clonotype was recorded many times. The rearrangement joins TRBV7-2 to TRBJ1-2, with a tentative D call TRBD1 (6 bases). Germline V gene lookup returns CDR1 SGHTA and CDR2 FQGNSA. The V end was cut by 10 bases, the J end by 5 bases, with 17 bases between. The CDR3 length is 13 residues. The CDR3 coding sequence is TGTGCCACAGGAGGGGGACTAGCTTATGGCTACACCTTC. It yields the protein CATGGGLAYGYTF.

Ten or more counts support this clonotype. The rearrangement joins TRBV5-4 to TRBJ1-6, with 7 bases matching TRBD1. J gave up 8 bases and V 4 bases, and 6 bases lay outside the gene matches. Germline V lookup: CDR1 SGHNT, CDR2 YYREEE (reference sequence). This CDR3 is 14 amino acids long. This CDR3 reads CASSPDRNDSPLHF. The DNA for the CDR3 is TGTGCCAGCAGCCCGGACAGGAACGATTCACCCCTCCACTTT.

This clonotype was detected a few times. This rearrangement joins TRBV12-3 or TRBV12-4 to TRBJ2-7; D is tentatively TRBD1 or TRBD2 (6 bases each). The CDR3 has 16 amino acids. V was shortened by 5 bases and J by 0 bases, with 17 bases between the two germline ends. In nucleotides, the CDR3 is TGTGCCAGCAGTACCGGCGGGACAACCCTCTCCTACGAGCAGTACTTC. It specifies CASSTGGTTLSYEQYF.

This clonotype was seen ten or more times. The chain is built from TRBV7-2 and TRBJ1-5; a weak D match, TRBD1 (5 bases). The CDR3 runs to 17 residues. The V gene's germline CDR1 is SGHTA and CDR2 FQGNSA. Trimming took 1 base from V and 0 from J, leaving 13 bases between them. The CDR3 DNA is TGTGCCAGCAGCTTAGATGGGGCGGGGGGTAGCAATCAGCCCCAGCATTTT. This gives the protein CASSLDGAGGSNQPQHF.

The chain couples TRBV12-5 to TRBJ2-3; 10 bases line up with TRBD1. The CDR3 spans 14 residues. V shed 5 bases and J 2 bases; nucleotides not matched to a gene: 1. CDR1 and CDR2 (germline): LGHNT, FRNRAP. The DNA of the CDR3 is TGTGCTAGTGGTGGGACAGGGGTCACAGATACGCAGTATTTT. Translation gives CASGGTGVTDTQYF.

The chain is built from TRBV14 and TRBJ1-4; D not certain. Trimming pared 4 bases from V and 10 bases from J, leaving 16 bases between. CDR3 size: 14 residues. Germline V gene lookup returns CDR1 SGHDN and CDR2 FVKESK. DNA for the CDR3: TGTGCCAGCAGCCTTCAACCTTTCTTAGGAAAACTGTTTTTT. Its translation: CASSLQPFLGKLFF.

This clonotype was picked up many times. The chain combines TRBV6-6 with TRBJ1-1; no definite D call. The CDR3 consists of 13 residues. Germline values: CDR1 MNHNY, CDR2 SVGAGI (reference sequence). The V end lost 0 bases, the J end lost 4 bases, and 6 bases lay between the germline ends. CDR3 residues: CASSYSDRTEAFF. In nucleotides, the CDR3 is TGTGCCAGCAGTTACTCAGATCGCACTGAAGCTTTCTTT.

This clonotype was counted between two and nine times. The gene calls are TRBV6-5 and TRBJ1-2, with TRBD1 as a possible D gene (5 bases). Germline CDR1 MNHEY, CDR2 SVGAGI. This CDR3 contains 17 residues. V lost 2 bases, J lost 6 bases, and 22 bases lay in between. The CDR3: CASSYARGSGIKDGYTF. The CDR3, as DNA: TGTGCCAGCAGTTACGCGCGGGGGTCCGGAATTAAGGATGGCTACACCTTC.

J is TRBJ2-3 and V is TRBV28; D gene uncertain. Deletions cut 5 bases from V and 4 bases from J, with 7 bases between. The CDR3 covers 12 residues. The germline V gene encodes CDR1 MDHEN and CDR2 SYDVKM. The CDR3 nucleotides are TGTGCCAGCAGTAAGGCTCCAGATACGCAGTATTTT. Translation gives CASSKAPDTQYF.

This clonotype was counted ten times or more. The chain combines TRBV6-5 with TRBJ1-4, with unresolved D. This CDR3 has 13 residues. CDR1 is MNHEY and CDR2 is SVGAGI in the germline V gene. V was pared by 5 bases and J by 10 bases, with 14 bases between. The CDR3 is CASSAEKSGKLFF. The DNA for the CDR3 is TGTGCCAGCAGTGCTGAGAAGTCCGGAAAACTGTTTTTT.